Listed here are 19 T cell receptor beta chains from one sample, sequenced in a study of blood T cell repertoires in COVID-19. Profiling relied on immunoSEQ multiplex PCR, and the TCRdb table lists in-frame clones only, not all of them. This table holds 65,000 to 70,000 clones, roughly three quarters found once. What was sequenced was peripheral blood. These receptors were obtained from a human donor in a cohort sampled during active COVID-19.

The CDR3 protein is CASSPIGHSQETQYF. As DNA, the CDR3 is TGTGCCAGCAGCCCGATCGGACATTCCCAAGAGACCCAGTACTTC. This chain connects TRBV7-2 to TRBJ2-5; D is possibly TRBD1 (5 bases). The CDR3 sequence is 15 residues long. V lost 5 bases and J 1 base, leaving 14 bases between the germline ends. Germline lookup yields CDR1 SGHTA and CDR2 FQGNSA.

V is TRBV5-8 and J is TRBJ2-3, with TRBD2 identical over 7 bases. Germline loops: CDR1 SGHTS, CDR2 YDEGEE. CDR3 length equals 16 residues. J was trimmed by 2 bases and V by 2 bases; bases with no gene match: 8. Here the CDR3 reads CASSLSGTKATDTQYF. The CDR3 DNA follows: TGTGCCAGCAGCTTATCCGGGACTAAGGCCACAGATACGCAGTATTTT. The full variable domain, rest sourced from reference TRBV5-8 and TRBJ2-3, is EAGVTQSPTHLIKTRGQQATLRCSPISGHTSVYWYQQALGLGLQFLLWYDEGEERNRGNFPPRFSGRQFPNYSSELNVNALELEDSALYLCASSLSGTKATDTQYFGPGTRLTVL.

The genes are TRBV2 and TRBJ2-6, with D uncertain. V shed 4 bases and J shed 1 base, with 8 bases lying between them. Germline loops: CDR1 SNHLY, CDR2 FYNNEI. This CDR3 region has 15 residues. The CDR3 spells CASSAVESGANVLTF. The CDR3 DNA follows: TGTGCCAGCAGTGCTGTTGAGTCTGGGGCCAACGTCCTGACTTTC.

This sequence joins TRBV6-2 or TRBV6-3 and TRBJ1-5; 10 bases match TRBD1. This CDR3 comprises 18 residues. The V and J ends lost 3 bases and 1 base, in that order; junction bases with no gene match: 9. Germline V gene lookup returns CDR1 MNHEY and CDR2 SVGEGT. CDR3 nucleotides: TGTGCCAGCAGTTATCGTGACAGGGGGCTGGTAAGCAATCAGCCCCAGCATTTT. As protein: CASSYRDRGLVSNQPQHF.

The chain links TRBV6-5 to TRBJ2-1; possibly TRBD2 for D (6 bases). This CDR3 spans 13 amino acids. Trimming stripped 2 bases from V and 9 bases from J, with 11 bases between. Germline V gives CDR1 MNHEY, CDR2 SVGAGI. The DNA for the CDR3 is TGTGCCAGCAGTTACCTGGGACTTACTGAGCAGTTCTTC. Its protein is CASSYLGLTEQFF.

The chain has TRBV11-2 and TRBJ2-1; 12 bases line up with TRBD2. The CDR3 is 19 amino acids. Looked up from germline, CDR1 is SGHAT and CDR2 is FQNNGV. Trimming cost V 5 bases and J 6 bases; bases outside gene matches: 17. The CDR3 region has the DNA TGTGCCAGCAGCCCCCGACTAGCGGGAGAATGGAGATCCAGCAATGAGCAGTTCTTC. This translates into CASSPRLAGEWRSSNEQFF. The full variable domain, its missing parts supplied by reference TRBV11-2 and TRBJ2-1, is EAGVAQSPRYKIIEKRQSVAFWCNPISGHATLYWYQQILGQGPKLLIQFQNNGVVDDSQLPKDRFSAERLKGVDSTLKIQPAKLEDSAVYLCASSPRLAGEWRSSNEQFFGPGTRLTVL.

This sequence joins TRBV24-1 and TRBJ2-4, with 7 bases identical to TRBD2. Looked up from germline, CDR1 is KGHDR and CDR2 is SFDVKD. The CDR3 length is 16 residues. J gave up 0 bases and V 2 bases, and 3 bases lay outside the gene matches. The CDR3, as DNA: TGTGCCACCAGTGATTCAAGCGGGGTAGCCAAAAACATTCAGTACTTC. It codes for CATSDSSGVAKNIQYF.

This chain links TRBV6-2 or TRBV6-3 with TRBJ2-1, with TRBD2 matching over 8 bases. The length of the CDR3 is 16 residues. The trim removed 2 bases at V and 0 bases at J, leaving 3 bases unmatched. Germline CDR1 is MNHEY and CDR2 is SVGEGT. The CDR3 is CASSYPSGFSYNEQFF. The CDR3 bases are TGTGCCAGCAGTTACCCTAGCGGGTTCTCCTACAATGAGCAGTTCTTC.

J is TRBJ1-1 and V is TRBV21-1; the DNA was not used to check the table's D call, TRBD1. TRBV21-1 is listed as a pseudogene. The CDR3 has 16 amino acids. The CDR3 region is CASSSKDRQGVTEAFF. The CDR3 DNA reads as TGTGCCAGCAGCTCAAAGGACCGGCAGGGGGTTACTGAAGCTTTCTTT.

The CDR3 region is CASSWGQGLVSRNEQFF. The DNA for the CDR3 is TGTGCCAGCAGCTGGGGACAAGGACTAGTTTCACGCAATGAGCAGTTCTTC. The chain recombines TRBV2 with TRBJ2-1, with a weak D call TRBD2 (7 bases). This CDR3 has 17 amino acids. Trimming left V 6 bases short and J 6 bases short, with 24 bases between. Per the germline V gene, CDR1 is SNHLY and CDR2 is FYNNEI.

The chain combines TRBV11-2 with TRBJ2-7; 8 nucleotides agree with TRBD2. Germline V lookup: CDR1 SGHAT, CDR2 FQNNGV. The CDR3 has 17 residues. Unmatched junction bases numbered 14, after V lost 1 base and J lost 6 bases. The CDR3 protein is CASSLGQEGLVGFEQYF. The CDR3 bases are TGTGCCAGCAGCTTAGGACAGGAGGGACTAGTGGGTTTCGAGCAGTACTTC.

The V gene is TRBV7-3, the J gene TRBJ2-7; a possible D gene is TRBD2 (6 bases). Trimming removed 2 bases at V and 6 bases at J, with 11 bases between. The CDR3 consists of 13 residues. The germline V gene encodes CDR1 SGHTA and CDR2 FQGTGA. The CDR3 DNA reads as TGTGCCAGCAGCTTAGCCGTGGGGGGCGAGCAGTACTTC. Amino acid sequence: CASSLAVGGEQYF.

In this sample, this clone turned up a few times. This chain links TRBV4-3 with TRBJ2-2; a possible D gene is TRBD1 (5 bases). The CDR3 runs 18 residues. CDR1 and CDR2 from the germline V gene are LGHNA and YSLEER. Trimming took 0 bases from V and 3 from J, leaving 17 bases between them. CDR3 protein: CASSQEGPSNTYTGELFF. In DNA form, the CDR3 reads TGCGCCAGCAGCCAAGAGGGGCCCTCTAATACTTACACCGGGGAGCTGTTTTTT.

The rearrangement joins TRBV5-5 to TRBJ1-1; D not resolved. The CDR3 sequence is 13 residues long. Trimming shortened V by 3 bases and J by 0 bases, and 6 bases separated the two germline ends. Germline V CDR1 and CDR2: SGHKS, YYEKEE (reference sequence). The CDR3 DNA reads as TGTGCCAGCAGCTCCAGGATGAACACTGAAGCTTTCTTT. Protein product: CASSSRMNTEAFF.

This rearrangement joins TRBV5-1 to TRBJ2-7; D perhaps matches TRBD2 (6 bases). Germline CDR1 is SGHRS and CDR2 is YFSETQ. Trimming removed 0 bases from V and 5 bases from J, with 12 bases in between. This CDR3 is 14 amino acids long. The CDR3 coding sequence is TGCGCCAGCAGCTTGGGGGGAGGAACTAACGAGCAGTACTTC. The encoded protein is CASSLGGGTNEQYF.

The chain recombines TRBV13 with TRBJ2-3; D is perhaps TRBD1 (5 bases). Germline V gene sequence: CDR1 PRHDT, CDR2 FYEKMQ (reference sequence). With 1 base removed from V and 0 bases from J, the gap between germline ends came to 11 bases. This CDR3 comprises 16 residues. CDR3 sequence: CASSLEAGPSTDTQYF. Here the CDR3 DNA reads TGTGCCAGCAGCTTAGAGGCAGGGCCGAGCACAGATACGCAGTATTTT.

The CDR3 loop is CASSLLGANYGYTF. The CDR3 coding sequence is TGTGCCAGCAGTTTACTGGGGGCAAACTATGGCTACACCTTC. The V and J genes are TRBV28 and TRBJ1-2; the D gene is possibly TRBD1 (6 bases). V gave up 2 bases and J gave up 2 bases, with 9 bases separating them. This CDR3 spans 14 amino acids. Germline lookup yields CDR1 MDHEN and CDR2 SYDVKM.

V and J are TRBV18 and TRBJ2-1, with 9 nucleotides matching TRBD2. Germline CDR1 and CDR2: KGHSH and LQKENI. The CDR3 runs to 15 residues. V lost 6 bases, J lost 7 bases, and 10 bases stayed unmatched. As DNA, the CDR3 is TGTGCCAGCTCCAGAGGGCGGGAGGGCCGGAATGAGCAGTTCTTC. It yields the protein CASSRGREGRNEQFF.

V usage is TRBV4-1 and J usage is TRBJ2-1; TRBD2 matches at 7 bases. The CDR3 length is 13 residues. Per the germline V gene, CDR1 is MGHRA and CDR2 is YSYEKL. V shed 3 bases and J 9 bases; nucleotides not matched to a gene: 5. Here the CDR3 reads CASSHFAGVEQFF. DNA for the CDR3: TGCGCCAGCAGCCACTTCGCGGGAGTTGAGCAGTTCTTC.